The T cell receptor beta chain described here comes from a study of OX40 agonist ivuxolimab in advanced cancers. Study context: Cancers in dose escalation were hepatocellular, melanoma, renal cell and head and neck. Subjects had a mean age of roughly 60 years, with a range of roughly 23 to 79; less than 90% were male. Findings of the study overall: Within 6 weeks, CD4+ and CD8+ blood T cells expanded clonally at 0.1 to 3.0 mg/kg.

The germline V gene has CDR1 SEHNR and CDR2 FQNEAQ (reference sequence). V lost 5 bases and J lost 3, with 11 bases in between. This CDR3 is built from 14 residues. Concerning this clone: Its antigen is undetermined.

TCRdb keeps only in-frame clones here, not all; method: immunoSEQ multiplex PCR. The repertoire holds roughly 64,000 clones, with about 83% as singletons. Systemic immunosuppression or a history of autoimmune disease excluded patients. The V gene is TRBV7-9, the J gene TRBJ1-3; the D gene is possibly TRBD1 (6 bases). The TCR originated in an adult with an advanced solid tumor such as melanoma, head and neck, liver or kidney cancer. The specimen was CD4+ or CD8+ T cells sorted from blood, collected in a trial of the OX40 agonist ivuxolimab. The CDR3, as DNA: TGTGCCAGCAGCCAAGGGGGTCTTGGAAACACCATATATTTT. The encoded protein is CASSQGGLGNTIYF.